This T cell receptor beta chain was profiled in a study of molecular identifiers for immune sequencing clone quantification. Whole-study results and caveats: Clones with over 20 RNA copies captured over 98% of effector molecules but under 1% of naive ones.

TCRdb re-analysed the PCR reads in MiXCR, keeping a single row per CDR3 protein. The sample shows around 480,000 distinct CDR3 sequences, 25% of them seen only once. CDR1 and CDR2 (germline): KGHDR, SFDVKD. This CDR3 is 15 amino acids long. The V and J ends lost 4 bases and 5 bases, in that order; junction bases with no gene match: 4. Naive CD8 T cell sorting was performed on the CD8+CD4-CCR7+CD45RA+ phenotype. There are many counts of this clonotype. Its antigen is as yet unknown. Specimen: naive CD8+ T cells from blood, with Jurkat cell RNA spiked in. Subset specified: FACS-sorted CD8+CD4-CCR7+CD45RA+ naive T cells. The chain has TRBV24-1 and TRBJ2-2; TRBD2 aligns across 9 bases. The source is a human donor in good health. Some libraries in this study had Jurkat cell RNA spiked in. In nucleotides, the CDR3 is TGTGCCACCAGTGAGAGCGGGAGGCAAACCGGGGAGCTGTTTTTT. It codes for CATSESGRQTGELFF.